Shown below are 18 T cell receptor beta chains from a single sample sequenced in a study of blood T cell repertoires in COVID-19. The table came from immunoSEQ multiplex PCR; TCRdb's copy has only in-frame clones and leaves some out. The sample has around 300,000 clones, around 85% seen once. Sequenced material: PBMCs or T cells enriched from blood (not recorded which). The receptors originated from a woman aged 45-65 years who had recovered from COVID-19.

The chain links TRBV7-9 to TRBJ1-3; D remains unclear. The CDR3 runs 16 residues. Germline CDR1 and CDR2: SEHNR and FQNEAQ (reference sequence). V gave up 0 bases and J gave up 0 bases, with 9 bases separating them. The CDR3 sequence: CASSLANSISGNTIYF. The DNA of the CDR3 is TGTGCCAGCAGCTTAGCGAACTCGATCTCTGGAAACACCATATATTTT.

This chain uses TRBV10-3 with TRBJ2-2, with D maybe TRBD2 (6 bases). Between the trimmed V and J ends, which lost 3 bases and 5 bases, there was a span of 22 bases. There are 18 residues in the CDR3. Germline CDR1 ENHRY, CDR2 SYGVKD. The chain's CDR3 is CAISDGLGGARGTGELFF. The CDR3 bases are TGTGCCATCAGTGATGGTTTGGGGGGAGCCCGAGGAACCGGGGAGCTGTTTTTT.

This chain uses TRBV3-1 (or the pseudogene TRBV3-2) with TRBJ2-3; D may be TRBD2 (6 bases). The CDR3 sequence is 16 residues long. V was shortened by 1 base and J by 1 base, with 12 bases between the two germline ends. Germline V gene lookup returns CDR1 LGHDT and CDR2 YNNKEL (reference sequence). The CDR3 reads CASSQGMGGGTDTQYF. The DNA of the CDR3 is TGTGCCAGCAGCCAAGGAATGGGGGGTGGCACAGATACGCAGTATTTT.

The CDR3 is CASSLVDTRYGYTF. The CDR3 DNA reads TGTGCCAGCAGCTTGGTGGACACTCGATATGGCTACACCTTC. This chain joins TRBV5-6 and TRBJ1-2; D might be TRBD1 (5 bases). The germline gives CDR1 SGHDT, CDR2 YYEEEE. This CDR3 comprises 14 residues. The ends were cut back, 0 bases at V and 5 bases at J, with 11 bases in the middle.

The CDR3 sequence is CASSKAWRGRSKETQYF. CDR3 coding DNA: TGTGCCAGCTCTAAAGCATGGCGGGGGCGTTCAAAAGAGACCCAGTACTTC. The chain links TRBV28 to TRBJ2-5; perhaps TRBD2 as D (7 bases). The CDR3 length is 17 residues. Deletions cut 8 bases from V and 3 bases from J, with 25 bases between. Per the germline V gene, CDR1 is MDHEN and CDR2 is SYDVKM.

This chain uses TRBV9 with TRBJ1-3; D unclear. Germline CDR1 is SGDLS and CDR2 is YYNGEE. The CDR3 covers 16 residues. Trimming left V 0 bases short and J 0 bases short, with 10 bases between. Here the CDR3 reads CASSVAGDGSGNTIYF. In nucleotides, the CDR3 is TGTGCCAGCAGCGTAGCGGGAGATGGCTCTGGAAACACCATATATTTT.

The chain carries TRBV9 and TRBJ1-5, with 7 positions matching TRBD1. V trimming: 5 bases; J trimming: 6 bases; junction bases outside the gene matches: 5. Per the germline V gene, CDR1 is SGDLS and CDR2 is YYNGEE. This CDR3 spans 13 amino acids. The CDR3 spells CASRTGSRQPQHF. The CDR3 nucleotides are TGTGCCAGCAGGACAGGGAGCCGTCAGCCCCAGCATTTT.

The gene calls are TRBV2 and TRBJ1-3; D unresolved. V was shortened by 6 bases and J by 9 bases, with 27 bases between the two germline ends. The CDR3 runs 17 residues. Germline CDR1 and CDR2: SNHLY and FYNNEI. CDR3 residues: CASSTAQGEAFPGTIYF. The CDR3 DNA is TGTGCCAGCAGCACCGCTCAAGGCGAGGCCTTCCCCGGCACCATATATTTT.

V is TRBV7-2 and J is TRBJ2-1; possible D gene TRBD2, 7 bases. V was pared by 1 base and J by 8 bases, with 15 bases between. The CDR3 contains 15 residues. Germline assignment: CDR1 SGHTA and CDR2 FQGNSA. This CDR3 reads CASSLGPGGQDEQFF. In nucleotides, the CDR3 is TGTGCCAGCAGCTTAGGGCCGGGGGGCCAGGATGAGCAGTTCTTC.

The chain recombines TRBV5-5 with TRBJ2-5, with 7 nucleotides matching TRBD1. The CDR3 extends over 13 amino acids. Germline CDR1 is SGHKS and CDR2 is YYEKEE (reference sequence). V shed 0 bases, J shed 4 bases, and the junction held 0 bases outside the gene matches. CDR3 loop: CASSLGQGETQYF. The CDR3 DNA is TGTGCCAGCAGCTTGGGACAGGGAGAGACCCAGTACTTC.

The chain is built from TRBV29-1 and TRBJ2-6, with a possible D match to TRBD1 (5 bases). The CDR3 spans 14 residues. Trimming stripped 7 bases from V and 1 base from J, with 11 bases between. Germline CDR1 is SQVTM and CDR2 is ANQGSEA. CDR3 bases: TGCAGCGCCACAGGAGAATCTGGGGCCAACGTCCTGACTTTC. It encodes CSATGESGANVLTF.

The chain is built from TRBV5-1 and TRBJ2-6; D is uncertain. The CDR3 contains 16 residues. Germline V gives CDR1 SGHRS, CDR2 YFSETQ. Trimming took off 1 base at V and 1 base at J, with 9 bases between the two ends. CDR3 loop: CASSLQVTSGANVLTF. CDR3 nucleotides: TGCGCCAGCAGCTTGCAGGTTACATCTGGGGCCAACGTCCTGACTTTC.

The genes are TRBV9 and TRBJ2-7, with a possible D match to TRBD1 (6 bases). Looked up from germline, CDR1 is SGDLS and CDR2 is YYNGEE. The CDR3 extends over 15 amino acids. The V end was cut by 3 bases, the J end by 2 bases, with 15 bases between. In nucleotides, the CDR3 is TGTGCCAGCAGCGCCAGGGGTGAAGGGCCCTACGAGCAGTACTTC. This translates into CASSARGEGPYEQYF.

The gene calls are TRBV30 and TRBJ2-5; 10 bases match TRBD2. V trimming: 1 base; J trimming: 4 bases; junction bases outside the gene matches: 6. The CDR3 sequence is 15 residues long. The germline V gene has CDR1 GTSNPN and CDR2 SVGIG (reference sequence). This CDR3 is CAWSASGSVRETQYF. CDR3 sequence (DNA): TGTGCCTGGAGTGCTAGCGGGAGCGTTCGAGAGACCCAGTACTTC.

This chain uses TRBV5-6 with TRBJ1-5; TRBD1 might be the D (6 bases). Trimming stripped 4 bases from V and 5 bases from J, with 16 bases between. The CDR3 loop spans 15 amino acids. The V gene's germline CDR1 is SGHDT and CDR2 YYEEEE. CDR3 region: CASSTRGAIYQPQHF. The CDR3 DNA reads TGTGCCAGCAGCACCCGGGGGGCCATATATCAGCCCCAGCATTTT.

The CDR3 sequence: CASRPELAKGNEQFF. The CDR3 DNA sequence: TGTGCCAGTAGGCCCGAGCTAGCGAAGGGCAATGAGCAGTTCTTC. The genes are TRBV19 and TRBJ2-1, with a weak D call TRBD2 (6 bases). The CDR3 has 15 residues. V was trimmed by 6 bases and J by 6 bases, leaving 18 bases between them. Germline V gives CDR1 LNHDA, CDR2 SQIVND (reference sequence).

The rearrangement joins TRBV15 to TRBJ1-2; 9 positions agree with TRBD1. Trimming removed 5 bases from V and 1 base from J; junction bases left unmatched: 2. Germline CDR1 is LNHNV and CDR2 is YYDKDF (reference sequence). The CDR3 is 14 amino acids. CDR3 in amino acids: CATSRDRDNYGYTF. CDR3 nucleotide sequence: TGTGCCACCAGCCGGGACAGGGATAACTATGGCTACACCTTC.

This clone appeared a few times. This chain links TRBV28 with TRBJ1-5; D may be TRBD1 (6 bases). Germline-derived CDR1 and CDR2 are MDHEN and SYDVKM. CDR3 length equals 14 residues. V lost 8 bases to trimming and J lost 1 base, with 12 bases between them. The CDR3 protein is CASGKTGSNQPQHF. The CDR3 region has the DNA TGTGCCAGCGGGAAAACAGGGAGCAATCAGCCCCAGCATTTT.